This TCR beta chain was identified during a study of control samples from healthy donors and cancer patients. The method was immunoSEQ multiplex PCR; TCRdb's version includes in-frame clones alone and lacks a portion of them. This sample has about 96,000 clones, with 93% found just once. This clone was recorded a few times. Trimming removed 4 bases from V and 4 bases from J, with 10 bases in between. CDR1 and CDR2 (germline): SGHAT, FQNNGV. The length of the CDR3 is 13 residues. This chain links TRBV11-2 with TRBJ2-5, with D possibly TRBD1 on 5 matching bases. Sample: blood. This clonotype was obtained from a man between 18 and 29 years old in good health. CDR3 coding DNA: TGTGCCAGCAGCTATGGGCAGGGAGAGACCCAGTACTTC. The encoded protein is CASSYGQGETQYF.